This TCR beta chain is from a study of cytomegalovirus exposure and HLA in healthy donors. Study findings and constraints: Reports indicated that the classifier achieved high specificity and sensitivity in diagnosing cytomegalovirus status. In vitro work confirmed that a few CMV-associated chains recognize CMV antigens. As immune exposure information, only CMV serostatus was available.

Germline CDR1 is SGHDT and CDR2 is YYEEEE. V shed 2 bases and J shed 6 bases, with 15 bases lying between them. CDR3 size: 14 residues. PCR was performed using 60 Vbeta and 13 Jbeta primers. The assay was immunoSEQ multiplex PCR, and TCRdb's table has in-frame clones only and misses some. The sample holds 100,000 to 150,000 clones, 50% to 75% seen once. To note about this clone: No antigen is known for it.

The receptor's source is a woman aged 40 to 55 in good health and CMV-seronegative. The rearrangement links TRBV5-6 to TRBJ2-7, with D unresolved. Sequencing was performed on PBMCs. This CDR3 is CASSLSLGSVEQYF. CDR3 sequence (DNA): TGTGCCAGCAGCTTAAGTCTAGGAAGCGTCGAGCAGTACTTC.